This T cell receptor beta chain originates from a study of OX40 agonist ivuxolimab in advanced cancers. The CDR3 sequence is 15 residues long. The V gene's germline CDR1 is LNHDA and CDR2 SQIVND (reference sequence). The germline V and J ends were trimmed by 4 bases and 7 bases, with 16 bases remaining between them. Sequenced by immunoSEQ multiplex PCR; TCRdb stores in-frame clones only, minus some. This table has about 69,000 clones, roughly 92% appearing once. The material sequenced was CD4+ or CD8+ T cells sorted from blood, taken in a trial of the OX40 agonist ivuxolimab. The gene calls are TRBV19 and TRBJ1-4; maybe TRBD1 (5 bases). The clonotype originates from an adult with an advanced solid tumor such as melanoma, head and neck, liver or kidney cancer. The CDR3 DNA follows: TGTGCCAGTAGTACCGACAGAGGACAAGGTGAAAAACTGTTTTTT. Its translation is CASSTDRGQGEKLFF.